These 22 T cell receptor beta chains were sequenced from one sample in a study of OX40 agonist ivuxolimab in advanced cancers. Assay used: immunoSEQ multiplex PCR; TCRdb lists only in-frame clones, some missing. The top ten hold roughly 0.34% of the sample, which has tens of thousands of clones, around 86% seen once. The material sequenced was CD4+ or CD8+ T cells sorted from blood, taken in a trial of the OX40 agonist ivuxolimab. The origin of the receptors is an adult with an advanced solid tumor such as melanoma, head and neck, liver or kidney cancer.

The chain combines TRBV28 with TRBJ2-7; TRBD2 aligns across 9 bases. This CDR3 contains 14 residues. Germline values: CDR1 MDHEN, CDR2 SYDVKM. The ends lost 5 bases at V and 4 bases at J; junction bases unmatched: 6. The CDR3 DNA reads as TGTGCCAGCAGTCCCCTAGCGGGAAAGTACGAGCAGTACTTC. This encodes CASSPLAGKYEQYF.

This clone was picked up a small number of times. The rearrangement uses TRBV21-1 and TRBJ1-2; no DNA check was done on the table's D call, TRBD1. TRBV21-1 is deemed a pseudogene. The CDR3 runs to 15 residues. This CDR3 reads CASSTGGLTNYGYTF. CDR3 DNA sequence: TGTGCCAGCAGTACAGGGGGTCTAACGAACTATGGCTACACCTTC.

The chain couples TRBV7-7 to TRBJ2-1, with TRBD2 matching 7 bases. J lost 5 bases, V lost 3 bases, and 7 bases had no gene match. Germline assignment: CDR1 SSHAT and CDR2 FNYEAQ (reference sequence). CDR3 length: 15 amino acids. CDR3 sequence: CASSLGGGYNNEQFF. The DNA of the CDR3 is TGTGCCAGCAGCTTGGGGGGGGGTTACAACAATGAGCAGTTCTTC.

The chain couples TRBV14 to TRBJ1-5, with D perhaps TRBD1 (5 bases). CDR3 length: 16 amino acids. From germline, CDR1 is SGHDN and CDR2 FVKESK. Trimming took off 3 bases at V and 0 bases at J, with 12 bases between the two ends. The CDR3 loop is CASSQLSQGSNQPQHF. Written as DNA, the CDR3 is TGTGCCAGCAGCCAGCTGTCGCAGGGTAGCAATCAGCCCCAGCATTTT. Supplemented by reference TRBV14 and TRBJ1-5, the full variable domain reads EAGVTQFPSHSVIEKGQTVTLRCDPISGHDNLYWYRRVMGKEIKFLLHFVKESKQDESGMPNNRFLAERTGGTYSTLKVQPAELEDSGVYFCASSQLSQGSNQPQHFGDGTRLSIL.

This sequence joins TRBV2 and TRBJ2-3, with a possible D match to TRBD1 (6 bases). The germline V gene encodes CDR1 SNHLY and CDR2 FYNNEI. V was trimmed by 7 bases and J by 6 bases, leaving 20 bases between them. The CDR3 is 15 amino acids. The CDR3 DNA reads TGTGCCAGCACCGGCGGACAGACTTTCGGCGATACGCAGTATTTT. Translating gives CASTGGQTFGDTQYF.

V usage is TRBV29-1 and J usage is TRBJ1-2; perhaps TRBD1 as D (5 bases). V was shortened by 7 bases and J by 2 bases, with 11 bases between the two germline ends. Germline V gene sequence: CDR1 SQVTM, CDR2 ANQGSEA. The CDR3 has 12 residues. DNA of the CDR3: TGCAGCGGGATGGGGGGGAACTATGGCTACACCTTC. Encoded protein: CSGMGGNYGYTF.

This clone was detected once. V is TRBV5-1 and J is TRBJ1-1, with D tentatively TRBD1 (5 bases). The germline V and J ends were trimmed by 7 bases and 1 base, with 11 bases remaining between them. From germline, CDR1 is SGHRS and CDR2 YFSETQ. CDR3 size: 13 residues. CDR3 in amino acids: CASSRDPNTEAFF. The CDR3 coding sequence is TGCGCCAGCTCCCGGGACCCGAACACTGAAGCTTTCTTT.

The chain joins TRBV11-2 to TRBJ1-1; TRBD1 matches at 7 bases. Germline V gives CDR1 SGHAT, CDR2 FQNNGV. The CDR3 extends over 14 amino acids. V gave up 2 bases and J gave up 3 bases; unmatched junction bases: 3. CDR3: CASSLLTGDTEAFF. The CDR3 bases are TGTGCCAGCAGCTTACTTACAGGGGACACTGAAGCTTTCTTT.

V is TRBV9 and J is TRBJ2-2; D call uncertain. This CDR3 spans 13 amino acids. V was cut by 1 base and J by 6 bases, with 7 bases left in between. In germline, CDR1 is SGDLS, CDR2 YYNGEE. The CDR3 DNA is TGTGCCAGCAGCGTATTAGGGTCCGGGGAGCTGTTTTTT. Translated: CASSVLGSGELFF.

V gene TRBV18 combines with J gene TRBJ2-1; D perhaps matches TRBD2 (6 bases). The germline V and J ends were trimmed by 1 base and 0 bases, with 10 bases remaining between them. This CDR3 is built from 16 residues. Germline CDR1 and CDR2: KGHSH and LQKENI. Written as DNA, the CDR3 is TGTGCCAGCTCACCACTAGCGGCAAGCTCCTACAATGAGCAGTTCTTC. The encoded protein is CASSPLAASSYNEQFF.

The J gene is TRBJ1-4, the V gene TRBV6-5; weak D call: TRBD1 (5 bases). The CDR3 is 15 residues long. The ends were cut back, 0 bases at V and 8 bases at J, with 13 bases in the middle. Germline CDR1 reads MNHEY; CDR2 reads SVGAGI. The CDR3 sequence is CASSYSGGVVEKLFF. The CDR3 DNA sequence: TGTGCCAGCAGTTACTCTGGGGGGGTAGTGGAAAAACTGTTTTTT.

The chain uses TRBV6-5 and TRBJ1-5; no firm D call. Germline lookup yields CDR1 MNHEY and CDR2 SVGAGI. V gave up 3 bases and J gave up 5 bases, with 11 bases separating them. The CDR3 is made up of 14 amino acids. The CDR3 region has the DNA TGTGCCAGCAGTTATTATGCCCTAGATCAGCCCCAGCATTTT. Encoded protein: CASSYYALDQPQHF.

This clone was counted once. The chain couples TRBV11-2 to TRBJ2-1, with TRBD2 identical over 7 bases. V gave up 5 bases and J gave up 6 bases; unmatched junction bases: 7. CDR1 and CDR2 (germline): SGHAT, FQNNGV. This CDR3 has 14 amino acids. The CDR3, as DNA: TGTGCCAGCAGCACAGGAGAGCGGGGCAATGAGCAGTTCTTC. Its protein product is CASSTGERGNEQFF.

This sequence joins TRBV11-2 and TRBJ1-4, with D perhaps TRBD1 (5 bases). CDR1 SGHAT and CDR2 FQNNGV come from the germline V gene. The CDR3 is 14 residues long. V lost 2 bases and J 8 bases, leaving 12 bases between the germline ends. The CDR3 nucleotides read TGTGCCAGCAGCTTATCGACAGTGTCCGAAAAACTGTTTTTT. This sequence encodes CASSLSTVSEKLFF.

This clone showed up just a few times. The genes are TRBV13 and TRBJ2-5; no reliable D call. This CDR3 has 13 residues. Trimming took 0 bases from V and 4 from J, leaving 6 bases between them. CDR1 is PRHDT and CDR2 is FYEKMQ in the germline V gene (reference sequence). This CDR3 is CASSLGLLETQYF. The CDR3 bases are TGTGCCAGCAGCTTAGGCCTACTAGAGACCCAGTACTTC.

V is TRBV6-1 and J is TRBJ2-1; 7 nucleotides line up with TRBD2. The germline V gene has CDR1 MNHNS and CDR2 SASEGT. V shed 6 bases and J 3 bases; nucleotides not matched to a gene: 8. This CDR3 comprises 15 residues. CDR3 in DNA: TGTGCCAGCAGCGTGCTAGCGGTCGTCTACAATGAGCAGTTCTTC. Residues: CASSVLAVVYNEQFF.

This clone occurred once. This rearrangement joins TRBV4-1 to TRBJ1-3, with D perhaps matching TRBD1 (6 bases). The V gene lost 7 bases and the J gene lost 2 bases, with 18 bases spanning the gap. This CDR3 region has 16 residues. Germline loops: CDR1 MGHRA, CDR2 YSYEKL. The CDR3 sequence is CASTRVWGLAGNTIYF. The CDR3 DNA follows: TGCGCCAGCACCAGGGTGTGGGGGCTGGCTGGAAACACCATATATTTT.

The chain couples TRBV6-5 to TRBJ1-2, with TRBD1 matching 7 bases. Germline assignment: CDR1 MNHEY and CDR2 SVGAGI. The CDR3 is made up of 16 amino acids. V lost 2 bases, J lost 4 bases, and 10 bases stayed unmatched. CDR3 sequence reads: CASSYTLVAGGYGYTF. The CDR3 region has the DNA TGTGCCAGCAGTTACACCCTTGTGGCAGGGGGCTATGGCTACACCTTC.

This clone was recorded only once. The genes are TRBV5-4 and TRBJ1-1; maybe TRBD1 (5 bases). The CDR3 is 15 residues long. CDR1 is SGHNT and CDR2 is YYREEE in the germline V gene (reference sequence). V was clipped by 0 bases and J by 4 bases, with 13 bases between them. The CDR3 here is CASSLESGVITEAFF. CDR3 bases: TGTGCCAGCAGCTTGGAATCGGGGGTGATCACTGAAGCTTTCTTT.

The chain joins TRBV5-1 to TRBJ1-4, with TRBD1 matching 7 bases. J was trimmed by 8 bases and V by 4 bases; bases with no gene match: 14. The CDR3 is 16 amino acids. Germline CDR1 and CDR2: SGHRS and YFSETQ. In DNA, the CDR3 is TGCGCCAGCAGCCCCACCCTCACAGGGGTGGGAGAAAAACTGTTTTTT. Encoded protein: CASSPTLTGVGEKLFF.

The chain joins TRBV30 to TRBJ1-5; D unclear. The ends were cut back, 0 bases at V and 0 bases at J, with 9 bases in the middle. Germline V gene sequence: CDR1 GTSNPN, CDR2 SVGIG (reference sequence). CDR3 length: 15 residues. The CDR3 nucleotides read TGTGCCTGGAGTGTAGGGCAGGTTAGCAATCAGCCCCAGCATTTT. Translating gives CAWSVGQVSNQPQHF.

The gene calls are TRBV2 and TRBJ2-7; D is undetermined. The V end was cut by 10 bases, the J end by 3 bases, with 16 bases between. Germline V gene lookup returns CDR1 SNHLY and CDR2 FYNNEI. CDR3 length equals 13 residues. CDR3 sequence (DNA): TGTGCCACTACCCAGAACCAATTCTACGAGCAGTACTTC. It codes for CATTQNQFYEQYF.